Sequencing of this TCR beta chain was carried out in a study of blood T cell repertoires in COVID-19. Trimming took off 7 bases at V and 0 bases at J, with 13 bases between the two ends. Germline loops: CDR1 SQVTM, CDR2 ANQGSEA. This CDR3 is 13 amino acids long. Authors' data handling: The assay estimated nucleated cells by amplifying reference gene primers. Here immunoSEQ multiplex PCR was the method, and the copy in TCRdb shows in-frame clones only, minus some. V, J and clone size reflect that table, while D and trimming were determined from the DNA. The data contain about 110,000 clones, 70% to 90% of them seen just once; the ten biggest clones take up approximately 1.5%.

The rearrangement joins TRBV29-1 to TRBJ2-7; the D gene is possibly TRBD1 (5 bases). This TCR was recovered from a man aged 35 to 55 with acute or convalescent COVID-19. Sequencing was done on a sample of peripheral blood. CDR3 nucleotide sequence: TGCAGCGCAAGGACATTAGACTCCTACGAGCAGTACTTC. Protein: CSARTLDSYEQYF.